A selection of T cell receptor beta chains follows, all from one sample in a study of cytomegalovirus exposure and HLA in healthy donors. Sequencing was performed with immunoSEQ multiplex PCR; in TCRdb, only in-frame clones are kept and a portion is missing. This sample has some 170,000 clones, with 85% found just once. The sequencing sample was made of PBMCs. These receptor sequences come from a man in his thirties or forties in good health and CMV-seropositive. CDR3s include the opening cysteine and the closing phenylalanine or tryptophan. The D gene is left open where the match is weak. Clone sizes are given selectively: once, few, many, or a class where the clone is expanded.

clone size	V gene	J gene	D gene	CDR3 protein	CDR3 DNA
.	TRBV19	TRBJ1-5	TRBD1	CASSDRGPLYSNQPQHF	TGTGCCAGTAGTGACAGGGGACCCCTATATAGCAATCAGCCCCAGCATTTT
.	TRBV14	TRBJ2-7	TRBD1	CASSRYRGGEQYF	TGTGCCAGCAGCCGCTACAGGGGCGGCGAGCAGTACTTC
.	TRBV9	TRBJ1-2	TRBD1	CASSGDRGDYGYTF	TGTGCCAGCAGCGGGGACAGGGGGGACTATGGCTACACCTTC
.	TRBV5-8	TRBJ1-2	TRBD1	CASSLTSGGGSFGYTF	TGTGCCAGCAGCTTAACGTCCGGAGGGGGCTCGTTTGGCTACACCTTC
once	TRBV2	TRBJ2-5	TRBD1	CASLGQPQETQYF	TGTGCCAGCCTGGGACAGCCCCAAGAGACCCAGTACTTC
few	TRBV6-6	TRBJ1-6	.	CASIEGDSPLHF	TGTGCCAGCATTGAGGGGGATTCACCCCTCCACTTT
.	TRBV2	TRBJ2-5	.	CASSGRRGLDGTQYF	TGTGCCAGCAGTGGTCGGCGGGGGCTCGACGGGACCCAGTACTTC
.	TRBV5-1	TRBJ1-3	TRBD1	CASSPGTATGNTIYF	TGCGCCAGCAGCCCCGGGACAGCGACTGGAAACACCATATATTTT
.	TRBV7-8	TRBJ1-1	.	CASSPGLVGEAFF	TGTGCCAGCAGCCCGGGACTGGTGGGTGAAGCTTTCTTT
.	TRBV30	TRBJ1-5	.	CAWSIGSNQPQHF	TGTGCCTGGAGTATCGGTAGCAATCAGCCCCAGCATTTT
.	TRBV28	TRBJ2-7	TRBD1	CASSSRDRTYEQYF	TGTGCCAGCAGTTCCCGGGACAGGACCTACGAGCAGTACTTC
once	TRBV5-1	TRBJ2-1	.	CASRAVNTSSYNEQFF	TGCGCCAGCAGGGCTGTAAATACTAGCTCCTACAATGAGCAGTTCTTC
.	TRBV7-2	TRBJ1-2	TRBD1	CASRPGGTGGYGYTF	TGTGCCAGCAGGCCAGGTGGGACAGGGGGCTATGGCTACACCTTC
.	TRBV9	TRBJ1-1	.	CASSPAIGNTEAFF	TGTGCCAGCAGCCCAGCGATAGGTAACACTGAAGCTTTCTTT
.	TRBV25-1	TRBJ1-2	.	CASSELVSGPHYGYTF	TGTGCCAGCAGTGAATTGGTCTCAGGGCCGCACTATGGCTACACCTTC
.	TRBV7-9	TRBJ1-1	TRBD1	CASSVTGGNAEAFF	TGTGCCAGCAGCGTCACAGGGGGCAACGCTGAAGCTTTCTTT
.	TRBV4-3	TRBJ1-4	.	CASSQDSSGEYEKLFF	TGCGCCAGCAGCCAAGATTCGTCCGGGGAGTACGAAAAACTGTTTTTT
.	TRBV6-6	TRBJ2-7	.	CASSYQRDTYEQYF	TGTGCCAGCAGTTACCAACGGGATACCTACGAGCAGTACTTC
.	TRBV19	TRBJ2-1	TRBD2	CASSIDVGRLAQASYNEQFF	TGTGCCAGTAGTATAGATGTTGGTCGACTAGCCCAAGCCTCCTACAATGAGCAGTTCTTC
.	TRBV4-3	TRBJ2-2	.	CASSPEQGIAGELFF	TGCGCCAGCAGCCCGGAGCAGGGGATTGCCGGGGAGCTGTTTTTT
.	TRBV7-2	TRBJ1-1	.	CASSWDGGTEAFF	TGTGCCAGCAGCTGGGACGGGGGGACTGAAGCTTTCTTT
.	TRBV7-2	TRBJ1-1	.	CASSLQPIQGTEAFF	TGTGCCAGCAGCTTACAACCGATACAGGGTACTGAAGCTTTCTTT
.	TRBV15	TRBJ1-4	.	CATSLGTSGEKLFF	TGTGCCACCAGCTTAGGGACATCGGGTGAAAAACTGTTTTTT
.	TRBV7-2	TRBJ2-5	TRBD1	CASSRDRGETQYF	TGTGCCAGCAGCCGGGACAGGGGGGAGACCCAGTACTTC
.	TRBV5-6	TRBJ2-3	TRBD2	CASSPGTSGGGGWTDTQYF	TGTGCCAGCAGCCCGGGGACTAGCGGGGGGGGCGGTTGGACAGATACGCAGTATTTT
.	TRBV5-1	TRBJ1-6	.	CASRRLSDRAYNSPLHF	TGCGCCAGCAGGCGGCTTTCCGACCGGGCCTATAATTCACCCCTCCACTTT
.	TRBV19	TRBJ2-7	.	CASSMGPQGSSYEQYF	TGTGCCAGTAGTATGGGCCCCCAGGGTTCATCCTACGAGCAGTACTTC
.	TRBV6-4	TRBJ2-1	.	CASSVGGRVLINEQFF	TGTGCCAGCAGTGTCGGCGGGCGGGTGTTAATCAATGAGCAGTTCTTC
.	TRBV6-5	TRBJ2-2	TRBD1	CASSLLGTDGELFF	TGTGCCAGCAGTTTATTAGGGACAGACGGGGAGCTGTTTTTT